These T cell receptor beta chains were read from a single sample in a study of T cells after yellow fever vaccination. Using its own MiXCR run on the 5' RACE reads, TCRdb lists one record per CDR3 protein. Seen here are 300,000 to 450,000 distinct CDR3 sequences, 8.1% observed once, and the top ten hold approximately 18%. The material sequenced was PBMCs, taken roughly 45 days after the first yellow fever vaccination. These receptors originate from a young man who received the YFV17D yellow fever vaccine. Both conserved end residues are part of each CDR3. The order of the fields is clone size, V gene, J gene, D gene, CDR3 DNA, CDR3 protein. A D gene is named only where the DNA matches it firmly. The size field is filled for only some rows; it gives once, few, many or a size class.

clone_size: few; v_call: TRBV12-3/TRBV12-4; j_call: TRBJ2-4; d_call: .; cdr3_nt: TGTGCCAGCAGTCCTCGACTCGGCGGCGAGCTAGCCAAAAACATTCAGTACTTC; cdr3_aa: CASSPRLGGELAKNIQYF
clone_size: many; v_call: TRBV10-2; j_call: TRBJ2-3; d_call: .; cdr3_nt: TGCGCCAGCAGTGAGTGGGTAGCGGGCACAGATACGCAGTATTTT; cdr3_aa: CASSEWVAGTDTQYF
clone_size: few; v_call: TRBV7-2; j_call: TRBJ1-5; d_call: .; cdr3_nt: TGTGCCAGCAGCTTGGAAAACGCAAGCAATCAGCCCCAGCATTTT; cdr3_aa: CASSLENASNQPQHF
clone_size: .; v_call: TRBV7-9; j_call: TRBJ2-3; d_call: TRBD2; cdr3_nt: TGTGCCAGCAGCCGCCACTCGGGTAGCGGGGGCACAGATACGCAGTATTTT; cdr3_aa: CASSRHSGSGGTDTQYF
clone_size: .; v_call: TRBV2; j_call: TRBJ1-5; d_call: TRBD1; cdr3_nt: TGTGCCAGCAGTGAAGGACAGGGCCCTTATAGCAATCAGCCCCAGCATTTT; cdr3_aa: CASSEGQGPYSNQPQHF
clone_size: few; v_call: TRBV7-3; j_call: TRBJ2-6; d_call: .; cdr3_nt: TGTGCCAGCAGCATAAGGGCTGCTGGGGCCAACGTCCTGACTTTC; cdr3_aa: CASSIRAAGANVLTF
clone_size: few; v_call: TRBV25-1; j_call: TRBJ2-5; d_call: TRBD2; cdr3_nt: TGTGCCAGCAGTGAACTAGGACTAGAAGGAGAGACCCAGTACTTC; cdr3_aa: CASSELGLEGETQYF
clone_size: many; v_call: TRBV12-3/TRBV12-4; j_call: TRBJ2-7; d_call: .; cdr3_nt: TGTGCCAGCAGTTTCCAGGGGTACGAGCAGTACTTC; cdr3_aa: CASSFQGYEQYF
clone_size: few; v_call: TRBV27; j_call: TRBJ2-1; d_call: TRBD2; cdr3_nt: TGTGCCAGCAGTTTAAGCAGCGGGAACATCCACAATGAGCAGTTCTTC; cdr3_aa: CASSLSSGNIHNEQFF
clone_size: .; v_call: TRBV29-1; j_call: TRBJ2-1; d_call: .; cdr3_nt: TGCAGTGTGAGGAAGCTCTCCGGCTCCTACAATGAGCAGTTCTTC; cdr3_aa: CSVRKLSGSYNEQFF
clone_size: .; v_call: TRBV2; j_call: TRBJ1-2; d_call: .; cdr3_nt: TGTGCCAGCAGTAGCCAGGGATCGAACTATGGCTACACCTTC; cdr3_aa: CASSSQGSNYGYTF
clone_size: few; v_call: TRBV12-3/TRBV12-4; j_call: TRBJ1-1; d_call: .; cdr3_nt: TGTGCCAGCAGAGGGGCCGGCATGGTTGAAGCTTTCTTT; cdr3_aa: CASRGAGMVEAFF
clone_size: few; v_call: TRBV5-1; j_call: TRBJ2-1; d_call: .; cdr3_nt: TGCGCCAGCAGCTTGAATGGGAGGTCCAATGAGCAGTTCTTC; cdr3_aa: CASSLNGRSNEQFF
clone_size: .; v_call: TRBV5-4; j_call: TRBJ2-4; d_call: .; cdr3_nt: TGTGCCAGCAGCTTGGCTAATCTAACCCCGGGGCTAGCCAAAAACATTCAGTACTTC; cdr3_aa: CASSLANLTPGLAKNIQYF
clone_size: many; v_call: TRBV5-1; j_call: TRBJ2-1; d_call: .; cdr3_nt: TGTGCCAGCAGCTTAGTTCGGAGCTCCTACAATGAGCAGTTCTTC; cdr3_aa: CASSLVRSSYNEQFF
clone_size: many; v_call: TRBV18; j_call: TRBJ2-3; d_call: .; cdr3_nt: TGTGCCAGCAGCCCGGGGGGCACAGATACGCAGTATTTT; cdr3_aa: CASSPGGTDTQYF
clone_size: few; v_call: TRBV7-2; j_call: TRBJ2-1; d_call: TRBD1; cdr3_nt: TGTGCCAGCAGCTTGGACAGGGGGCGTAGGTATGAGCAGTTCTTC; cdr3_aa: CASSLDRGRRYEQFF
clone_size: few; v_call: TRBV18; j_call: TRBJ1-6; d_call: .; cdr3_nt: TGTGCCAGCTCAGAAATGACGGCCGGGGGAACACCCCTCCACTTT; cdr3_aa: CASSEMTAGGTPLHF
clone_size: few; v_call: TRBV11-2; j_call: TRBJ2-5; d_call: TRBD1; cdr3_nt: TGTGCCAGCAGCTTAGGAGGGACAGGGGGCCGAGAGACCCAGTACTTC; cdr3_aa: CASSLGGTGGRETQYF
clone_size: .; v_call: TRBV5-1; j_call: TRBJ2-2; d_call: .; cdr3_nt: TGCGCCAGCAGCTTGATTTTAACCGGGGAGCTGTTTTTT; cdr3_aa: CASSLILTGELFF
clone_size: few; v_call: TRBV4-3; j_call: TRBJ2-5; d_call: .; cdr3_nt: TGCGCCAGCAGCCAAGAAATCGGCGCGTCCGAGACCCAGTACTTC; cdr3_aa: CASSQEIGASETQYF
clone_size: .; v_call: TRBV29-1; j_call: TRBJ2-5; d_call: TRBD2; cdr3_nt: TGCAGCGTTGGGGGGACTAGGGGAGAGACCCAGTACTTC; cdr3_aa: CSVGGTRGETQYF
clone_size: few; v_call: TRBV6-5; j_call: TRBJ1-6; d_call: .; cdr3_nt: TGTGCCAGCAGTTGGAACAGGGAGAGTTATTCACCCCTCCACTTT; cdr3_aa: CASSWNRESYSPLHF
clone_size: few; v_call: TRBV7-9; j_call: TRBJ1-2; d_call: .; cdr3_nt: TGTGCCAGCAGCTTAGATATCAGTTCGTCAACCTTC; cdr3_aa: CASSLDISSSTF
clone_size: .; v_call: TRBV7-9; j_call: TRBJ1-5; d_call: .; cdr3_nt: TGTGCCAGCAGCTCAGGCCATCAGCCCCAGCATTTT; cdr3_aa: CASSSGHQPQHF
clone_size: .; v_call: TRBV7-7; j_call: TRBJ2-2; d_call: .; cdr3_nt: TGTGCCAGCAGCCCCGTTTTGGCAGGAACCGGGGAGCTGTTTTTT; cdr3_aa: CASSPVLAGTGELFF
clone_size: .; v_call: TRBV9; j_call: TRBJ2-3; d_call: .; cdr3_nt: TGTGCCAGCAGCGCCATCGGAGGGCAAGGAACAGATACGCAGTATTTT; cdr3_aa: CASSAIGGQGTDTQYF
clone_size: .; v_call: TRBV6-5; j_call: TRBJ1-4; d_call: .; cdr3_nt: TGTGCCAGCAGTCGGGACAAGGTCGAAAAACTGTTTTTT; cdr3_aa: CASSRDKVEKLFF
clone_size: many; v_call: TRBV7-9; j_call: TRBJ2-7; d_call: TRBD1; cdr3_nt: TGTGCCAGCAGCCCGATCGGACAGGCCGGTTCCTACGAGCAGTACTTC; cdr3_aa: CASSPIGQAGSYEQYF
clone_size: few; v_call: TRBV9; j_call: TRBJ2-4; d_call: .; cdr3_nt: TGTGCCAGCAGCGACTCCCAGGGGAACATTCAGTACTTC; cdr3_aa: CASSDSQGNIQYF
clone_size: many; v_call: TRBV5-5; j_call: TRBJ2-6; d_call: .; cdr3_nt: TGTGCCAGCAGCGTCCAACAGGGTATCATCTCTGGGGCCAACGTCCTGACTTTC; cdr3_aa: CASSVQQGIISGANVLTF
clone_size: many; v_call: TRBV13; j_call: TRBJ2-5; d_call: TRBD1; cdr3_nt: TGTGCCAGCAGTGAATTTCTCGGGACAGGGGTAGTGGAGACCCAGTACTTC; cdr3_aa: CASSEFLGTGVVETQYF
clone_size: few; v_call: TRBV7-2; j_call: TRBJ1-1; d_call: .; cdr3_nt: TGTGCCAGCAGTTTGCCAAGTCTTGAAGCTTTCTTT; cdr3_aa: CASSLPSLEAFF
clone_size: few; v_call: TRBV28; j_call: TRBJ2-7; d_call: .; cdr3_nt: TGTGCCAGCAGTCGACGGAGGGGTGGGTCTTACGAGCAGTACTTC; cdr3_aa: CASSRRRGGSYEQYF
clone_size: .; v_call: TRBV20-1; j_call: TRBJ1-2; d_call: TRBD1; cdr3_nt: TGCAGTGCTAGAGGGGCAGGGGGAATCGGCTACACCTTC; cdr3_aa: CSARGAGGIGYTF
clone_size: .; v_call: TRBV20-1; j_call: TRBJ1-2; d_call: TRBD1; cdr3_nt: TGCAGTGCTAGACCTGCACAGGGGGCGAGAGGCTACACCTTC; cdr3_aa: CSARPAQGARGYTF
clone_size: few; v_call: TRBV7-2; j_call: TRBJ1-1; d_call: TRBD1; cdr3_nt: TGTGCCAGCAGCTTAGACGGAGGGACAGGCCGGGAGGCTTTCTTT; cdr3_aa: CASSLDGGTGREAFF
clone_size: .; v_call: TRBV24-1; j_call: TRBJ1-4; d_call: .; cdr3_nt: TGTGCCACCGTCGGGGAAAAACTGTTTTTT; cdr3_aa: CATVGEKLFF
clone_size: few; v_call: TRBV10-3; j_call: TRBJ1-4; d_call: .; cdr3_nt: TGTGCCATCAGTGAGAGGACAGATGAAAAACTGTTTTTT; cdr3_aa: CAISERTDEKLFF
clone_size: many; v_call: TRBV4-1; j_call: TRBJ2-1; d_call: TRBD2; cdr3_nt: TGCGCCAGCAGCCAGGTAGCGGGGTGGGGGGCCTACAATGAGCAGTTCTTC; cdr3_aa: CASSQVAGWGAYNEQFF
clone_size: few; v_call: TRBV6-1; j_call: TRBJ1-1; d_call: .; cdr3_nt: TGTGCCAGCGTAGGGATATTGGGGAACACTGAAGCTTTCTTT; cdr3_aa: CASVGILGNTEAFF
clone_size: few; v_call: TRBV20-1; j_call: TRBJ2-3; d_call: TRBD2; cdr3_nt: TGCAGTGCTCCGCATCAGATCTCGGGGGGTTATACGCAGTATTTT; cdr3_aa: CSAPHQISGGYTQYF
clone_size: few; v_call: TRBV5-1; j_call: TRBJ2-4; d_call: .; cdr3_nt: TGCGCCAGCAGCTTAAGAGGGTCCAACATTCAGTACTTC; cdr3_aa: CASSLRGSNIQYF
clone_size: .; v_call: TRBV7-2; j_call: TRBJ2-1; d_call: TRBD2; cdr3_nt: TGTGCCAGCAGCCCACCCGGGACTAGCGGGGGGGGCAATGAGCAGTTCTTC; cdr3_aa: CASSPPGTSGGGNEQFF
clone_size: .; v_call: TRBV4-2; j_call: TRBJ2-3; d_call: TRBD2; cdr3_nt: TGTGCCAGCAGCCTGACGTCTAGCGGGGGGGTAAGCACAGATACGCAGTATTTT; cdr3_aa: CASSLTSSGGVSTDTQYF
clone_size: few; v_call: TRBV7-2; j_call: TRBJ1-5; d_call: .; cdr3_nt: TGTGCCAGCAGCTTAGTTAATGGGGGCGGGCAGCCCCAGCATTTT; cdr3_aa: CASSLVNGGGQPQHF
clone_size: .; v_call: TRBV19; j_call: TRBJ1-2; d_call: .; cdr3_nt: TGTGCCAGTAGTGAGCCTGGCCAGGCGATATACTATGGCTACACCTTC; cdr3_aa: CASSEPGQAIYYGYTF
clone_size: few; v_call: TRBV19; j_call: TRBJ2-3; d_call: TRBD1; cdr3_nt: TGTGCCAGTAGTCGCACAGGGGCTCTACTGACTTCCACAGATACGCAGTATTTT; cdr3_aa: CASSRTGALLTSTDTQYF
clone_size: few; v_call: TRBV12-3/TRBV12-4; j_call: TRBJ2-7; d_call: .; cdr3_nt: TGTGCCAGCAGCCCCCCGAGGGTGTCCGAGCAGTACTTC; cdr3_aa: CASSPPRVSEQYF
clone_size: few; v_call: TRBV11-2; j_call: TRBJ2-1; d_call: .; cdr3_nt: TGTGCCAGCAGCTTAGAGACAGGCGCCAGCGGGGATGAGCAGTTCTTC; cdr3_aa: CASSLETGASGDEQFF
clone_size: .; v_call: TRBV7-9; j_call: TRBJ2-3; d_call: .; cdr3_nt: TGTGCCAGCGGGTCAGATACGCAGTATTTT; cdr3_aa: CASGSDTQYF
clone_size: .; v_call: TRBV7-9; j_call: TRBJ2-5; d_call: .; cdr3_nt: TGTGCCAGCAGCCCACTTTCCGGGACTCTGGCCCAGTACTTC; cdr3_aa: CASSPLSGTLAQYF
clone_size: few; v_call: TRBV21-1; j_call: TRBJ2-4; d_call: .; cdr3_nt: TGTGCCAGCAGCGGCCCGAGGCCCAGAAACATTCAGTACTTC; cdr3_aa: CASSGPRPRNIQYF